The 7 T cell receptor beta chains listed next were all sequenced from one sample in a study of blood T cell repertoires in COVID-19. Assay used: immunoSEQ multiplex PCR; TCRdb lists only in-frame clones, some missing. The profile covers 200,000 to 250,000 clones, with more than 70% appearing a single time and less than 3% taken by the ten largest. Sequencing was carried out using peripheral blood. The receptors originated from a woman in her sixties or seventies with acute or convalescent COVID-19.

The chain combines TRBV19 with TRBJ1-5, with 10 bases matching TRBD1. With V trimmed by 5 bases and J by 2 bases, 6 bases remained unmatched. The CDR3 covers 16 residues. Germline V CDR1 and CDR2: LNHDA, SQIVND (reference sequence). Here the CDR3 reads CASSPGTGVRNQPQHF. For the CDR3, the DNA is TGTGCCAGTAGTCCAGGGACAGGGGTTCGCAATCAGCCCCAGCATTTT.

The chain has TRBV2 and TRBJ1-6; TRBD1 matches at 10 bases. This CDR3 spans 18 amino acids. Germline CDR1 is SNHLY and CDR2 is FYNNEI. The V segment lost 4 bases and the J segment 6 bases; nucleotides outside the gene matches: 12. The CDR3 here is CASSGRDRGLLFNSPLHF. In DNA form, the CDR3 reads TGTGCCAGCAGTGGACGGGACAGGGGTCTTTTGTTTAATTCACCCCTCCACTTT. The full variable domain, completed using reference TRBV2 and TRBJ1-6, is EPEVTQTPSHQVTQMGQEVILRCVPISNHLYFYWYRQILGQKVEFLVSFYNNEISEKSEIFDDQFSVERPDGSNFTLKIRSTKLEDSAMYFCASSGRDRGLLFNSPLHFGNGTRLTVT.

This chain links TRBV6-6 with TRBJ1-2, with a weak D call TRBD1 (6 bases). CDR3 length: 13 amino acids. Germline CDR1 MNHNY, CDR2 SVGAGI (reference sequence). Trimming removed 0 bases at V and 8 bases at J, with 10 bases between. CDR3 sequence: CASSYSQGRGYTF. The CDR3 region has the DNA TGTGCCAGCAGTTACTCTCAGGGGAGAGGCTACACCTTC.

V and J are TRBV14 and TRBJ2-2, with a possible D match to TRBD2 (6 bases). The CDR3 contains 16 residues. Germline V gives CDR1 SGHDN, CDR2 FVKESK. V lost 4 bases to trimming and J lost 2 bases, with 14 bases between them. In nucleotides, the CDR3 is TGTGCCAGCAGCCGGACGACCGGGGGAAACACCGGGGAGCTGTTTTTT. It codes for CASSRTTGGNTGELFF.

The V gene is TRBV19, the J gene TRBJ2-7, with 11 bases that match TRBD2. The CDR3 has 16 amino acids. From germline, CDR1 is LNHDA and CDR2 SQIVND (reference sequence). J gave up 9 bases and V 4 bases, and 14 bases lay outside the gene matches. The CDR3: CASSTRSSGRSTGQYF. Written as DNA, the CDR3 is TGTGCCAGTAGTACGAGATCTAGCGGGAGGTCGACGGGGCAGTACTTC.

This chain connects TRBV3-1 (or the pseudogene TRBV3-2) to TRBJ2-5; no reliable D call. V shed 0 bases and J shed 5 bases, with 7 bases lying between them. The germline V gene encodes CDR1 LGHDT and CDR2 YNNKEL (reference sequence). This CDR3 comprises 13 residues. CDR3 in amino acids: CASSQEAGETQYF. CDR3 nucleotides: TGTGCCAGCAGCCAAGAGGCCGGGGAGACCCAGTACTTC.

V gene TRBV15 combines with J gene TRBJ1-1, with unresolved D. The CDR3 totals 13 residues. Germline V gene lookup returns CDR1 LNHNV and CDR2 YYDKDF (reference sequence). V was shortened by 2 bases and J by 1 base, with 5 bases between the two germline ends. The DNA for the CDR3 is TGTGCCACCAGCAGACCGAGGAACACTGAAGCTTTCTTT. Protein product: CATSRPRNTEAFF. The full variable domain, with the rest looked up from reference TRBV15 and TRBJ1-1, is DAMVIQNPRYQVTQFGKPVTLSCSQTLNHNVMYWYQQKSSQAPKLLFHYYDKDFNNEADTPDNFQSRRPNTSFCFLDIRSPGLGDTAMYLCATSRPRNTEAFFGQGTRLTVV.